Listed below are T cell receptor beta chains from one sample, sequenced in a study of blood T cell repertoires in COVID-19. The table came from immunoSEQ multiplex PCR; TCRdb's copy has only in-frame clones and leaves some out. Seen here are some 150,000 clones, roughly 78% observed once, and the top ten hold roughly 1.7%. Sequences were obtained from peripheral blood. The origin of the receptors is a man at least 80 years old with acute or convalescent COVID-19. Each CDR3 is given with its conserved first and last residue. The D gene is left open where the match is weak. The size field is filled for only some rows; it gives once, few, many or a size class.

v_gene	d_gene	abundance	j_gene	len	CDR3aa	CDR3nt
TRBV15	NA	NA	TRBJ1-5	15	CATSRPGGGNQPQHF	TGTGCCACCAGCAGACCCGGCGGGGGGAATCAGCCCCAGCATTTT
TRBV5-6	TRBD1	once	TRBJ2-7	15	CASSLGPGGDYEQYF	TGTGCCAGCAGCTTGGGGCCAGGGGGTGACTACGAGCAGTACTTC
TRBV11-3	TRBD2	once	TRBJ2-1	16	CASSLEGGGDYNEQFF	TGTGCCAGCAGCTTAGAAGGCGGGGGGGACTACAATGAGCAGTTCTTC
TRBV12-5	TRBD1	NA	TRBJ2-7	15	CASGEGQGASYEQYF	TGTGCTAGTGGTGAGGGACAGGGGGCATCCTACGAGCAGTACTTC
TRBV5-6	TRBD1	NA	TRBJ2-5	17	CASSLQKLDRAKNTWHF	TGTGCCAGCAGCCTTCAAAAACTCGACAGGGCGAAAAATACATGGCACTTC
TRBV10-2	NA	NA	TRBJ2-5	13	CASSLRGLETQYF	TGCGCCAGCAGCCTACGGGGTTTAGAGACCCAGTACTTC
TRBV20-1	NA	NA	TRBJ2-7	11	CSARLPGEQYF	TGCAGTGCTAGACTGCCGGGCGAGCAGTACTTC
TRBV19	NA	NA	TRBJ2-1	15	CASSPVGPPYNEQFF	TGTGCCAGTAGTCCAGTGGGCCCTCCCTACAATGAGCAGTTCTTC
TRBV9	NA	NA	TRBJ1-2	15	CASSVGEGQGYGYTF	TGTGCCAGCAGCGTAGGGGAAGGGCAGGGCTATGGCTACACCTTC
TRBV24-1	NA	NA	TRBJ1-5	20	CATSEGAGSHGPYSNQPQHF	TGTGCCACCAGTGAGGGTGCCGGGTCCCACGGCCCCTATAGCAATCAGCCCCAGCATTTT
TRBV5-4	TRBD1	NA	TRBJ2-3	15	CASIPGQGVTDTQYF	TGTGCCAGCATCCCGGGACAGGGAGTCACAGATACGCAGTATTTT
TRBV19	TRBD2	NA	TRBJ2-7	13	CASSSGTIGEQYF	TGTGCCAGTAGTTCCGGGACTATCGGCGAGCAGTACTTC
TRBV5-1	NA	NA	TRBJ1-1	13	CASRLGGGTEAFF	TGCGCCAGCAGATTGGGGGGCGGCACTGAAGCTTTCTTT
TRBV4-3	NA	NA	TRBJ1-2	16	CASSQDASVRGYGYTF	TGCGCCAGCAGCCAAGACGCCTCCGTCCGGGGCTATGGCTACACCTTC
TRBV7-8	NA	few	TRBJ2-3	12	CASSGVIDTQYF	TGTGCCAGCAGCGGAGTCATAGATACGCAGTATTTT
TRBV7-2	TRBD1	NA	TRBJ2-6	16	CASSLAGTAGANVLTF	TGTGCCAGCAGCTTAGCGGGGACAGCGGGGGCCAACGTCCTGACTTTC
TRBV19	NA	NA	TRBJ1-2	16	CASSHPGERTLYGYTF	TGTGCCAGTAGTCACCCCGGGGAGCGGACCCTTTATGGCTACACCTTC
TRBV3-1/TRBV3-2	NA	NA	TRBJ2-3	14	CASSRLSSTDTQYF	TGTGCCAGCAGCCGACTCTCTAGCACAGATACGCAGTATTTT
TRBV7-8	NA	NA	TRBJ1-4	18	CASSLDVRGRVTNEKLFF	TGTGCCAGCAGCTTAGACGTCAGAGGGAGGGTGACTAATGAAAAACTGTTTTTT
TRBV10-3	TRBD2	NA	TRBJ2-1	15	CAISESQRGNNEQFF	TGTGCCATCAGTGAGAGCCAGCGGGGGAACAATGAGCAGTTCTTC
TRBV9	TRBD2	NA	TRBJ2-1	17	CASSVVGSGGRGNEQFF	TGTGCCAGCAGCGTAGTGGGTAGCGGGGGCCGGGGCAATGAGCAGTTCTTC
TRBV11-2	NA	NA	TRBJ2-1	12	CASSSPEGEQFF	TGTGCCAGCAGCTCCCCGGAGGGGGAGCAGTTCTTC
TRBV5-1	NA	NA	TRBJ2-1	16	CASSREWGGSYNEQFF	TGCGCCAGCAGCCGAGAGTGGGGAGGAAGCTACAATGAGCAGTTCTTC
TRBV28	TRBD1	NA	TRBJ2-2	16	CASSLGGTGGLRELFF	TGTGCCAGCAGTTTAGGGGGGACAGGGGGACTCAGGGAGCTGTTTTTT
TRBV2	NA	NA	TRBJ1-4	15	CATQRGGATNEKLFF	TGTGCCACCCAAAGGGGAGGAGCAACTAATGAAAAACTGTTTTTT
TRBV30	NA	NA	TRBJ1-3	14	CAWTPGGVINTIYF	TGTGCCTGGACCCCCGGCGGGGTAATAAACACCATATATTTT
TRBV6-2/TRBV6-3	NA	NA	TRBJ1-2	15	CASSYSRLAVAGYTF	TGTGCCAGCAGTTACTCCAGACTAGCGGTGGCTGGCTACACCTTC
TRBV7-2	NA	NA	TRBJ2-3	13	CASSSMNTDTQYF	TGTGCCAGCAGCTCTATGAACACAGATACGCAGTATTTT
TRBV6-5	NA	NA	TRBJ1-2	14	CASSITRPSNGYTF	TGTGCCAGCAGTATAACTCGGCCTAGCAATGGCTACACCTTC
TRBV27	TRBD2	NA	TRBJ2-4	16	CASSHRGAGVENIQYF	TGTGCCAGCAGCCATCGGGGAGCGGGGGTTGAGAACATTCAGTACTTC
TRBV19	NA	NA	TRBJ2-1	15	CASSMAGNPYNEQFF	TGTGCCAGTAGTATGGCGGGGAACCCCTACAATGAGCAGTTCTTC
TRBV5-6	NA	NA	TRBJ1-5	16	CASSLGQVAGNQPQHF	TGTGCCAGCAGCTTGGGGCAGGTGGCAGGCAATCAGCCCCAGCATTTT
TRBV4-1	TRBD2	few	TRBJ2-2	16	CASSVSGGADTGELFF	TGCGCCAGCAGCGTTAGCGGGGGGGCCGACACCGGGGAGCTGTTTTTT
TRBV6-5	TRBD1	NA	TRBJ2-7	15	CASSQDRAGYYEQYF	TGTGCCAGCAGCCAGGACAGGGCCGGATACTACGAGCAGTACTTC
TRBV5-1	NA	NA	TRBJ1-2	13	CASSPNRDYGYTF	TGCGCCAGCAGCCCAAACAGGGACTATGGCTACACCTTC
TRBV6-5	NA	NA	TRBJ1-2	15	CASRNLQSRGGGYTF	TGTGCCAGCAGGAACTTACAATCCCGCGGTGGCGGCTACACCTTC
TRBV5-8	TRBD1	NA	TRBJ2-6	17	CASSPPGQSSGANVLTF	TGTGCCAGCAGCCCCCCGGGACAGAGCTCTGGGGCCAACGTCCTGACTTTC
TRBV20-1	NA	NA	TRBJ1-6	14	CSASRSSYNSPLHF	TGCAGTGCTAGTCGGAGCTCCTATAATTCACCCCTCCACTTT
TRBV7-2	NA	few	TRBJ2-1	17	CASSLVGGALSYNEQFF	TGTGCCAGCAGCCTAGTGGGGGGGGCCCTTAGCTACAATGAGCAGTTCTTC
TRBV5-1	TRBD2	NA	TRBJ2-2	15	CASSLAGGGAGELFF	TGCGCCAGCAGCTTGGCCGGGGGGGGCGCCGGGGAGCTGTTTTTT
TRBV5-6	TRBD2	NA	TRBJ2-3	16	CASSSTSGGDTDTQYF	TGTGCCAGCAGCTCGACGAGCGGGGGGGACACAGATACGCAGTATTTT
TRBV9	TRBD1	NA	TRBJ1-2	15	CASSVGQGTNYGYTF	TGTGCCAGCAGCGTAGGACAGGGGACTAACTATGGCTACACCTTC
TRBV6-5	NA	NA	TRBJ1-2	14	CASTPTGGRGGYTF	TGTGCCAGCACTCCAACCGGGGGGAGAGGGGGCTACACCTTC
TRBV6-5	TRBD1	many	TRBJ1-4	15	CASSTGTGGNEKLFF	TGTGCCAGCAGCACCGGGACAGGGGGGAATGAAAAACTGTTTTTT
TRBV28	TRBD1	NA	TRBJ2-2	13	CATSPGQGRELFF	TGTGCCACTTCGCCGGGACAGGGCCGGGAGCTGTTTTTT
TRBV19	TRBD1	NA	TRBJ1-5	16	CASTPEHRGTNQPQHF	TGTGCCAGTACTCCCGAACACAGGGGTACCAATCAGCCCCAGCATTTT
TRBV6-4	TRBD2	NA	TRBJ2-2	12	CAGTSEAGELFF	TGTGCCGGGACTAGCGAGGCCGGGGAGCTGTTTTTT
TRBV7-2	NA	NA	TRBJ1-2	15	CASSLELAGNYGYTF	TGTGCCAGCAGCTTAGAACTAGCGGGGAACTATGGCTACACCTTC
TRBV5-4	NA	NA	TRBJ2-5	12	CASSPNTETQYF	TGTGCCAGCAGCCCCAACACGGAGACCCAGTACTTC
TRBV15	NA	NA	TRBJ1-2	14	CATRETGVGYGYTF	TGTGCCACCAGGGAAACCGGGGTCGGCTATGGCTACACCTTC
TRBV7-8	NA	NA	TRBJ2-3	16	CASSLNVASSTDTQYF	TGTGCCAGCAGCTTAAACGTAGCGAGTAGCACAGATACGCAGTATTTT
TRBV5-1	TRBD1	NA	TRBJ2-5	14	CASSLAPGGETQYF	TGCGCCAGCAGCTTGGCCCCAGGGGGAGAGACCCAGTACTTC
TRBV18	TRBD1	few	TRBJ1-1	15	CASSPLDRENTEAFF	TGTGCCAGCTCACCTCTCGACAGGGAAAACACTGAAGCTTTCTTT
TRBV19	NA	NA	TRBJ1-3	15	CASRDSYYSGNTIYF	TGTGCCAGTAGGGACTCATACTACTCTGGAAACACCATATATTTT
TRBV5-1	NA	NA	TRBJ1-2	15	CASSLGRVTNYGYTF	TGCGCCAGCAGCTTGGGGAGGGTTACTAACTATGGCTACACCTTC
TRBV6-2/TRBV6-3	TRBD1	NA	TRBJ2-7	14	CASTPGTGSAEQYF	TGTGCCAGCACCCCCGGGACAGGGTCCGCCGAGCAGTACTTC
TRBV10-2	NA	NA	TRBJ2-5	15	CASSTIPQGWETQYF	TGCGCCAGCAGCACAATCCCACAGGGATGGGAGACCCAGTACTTC